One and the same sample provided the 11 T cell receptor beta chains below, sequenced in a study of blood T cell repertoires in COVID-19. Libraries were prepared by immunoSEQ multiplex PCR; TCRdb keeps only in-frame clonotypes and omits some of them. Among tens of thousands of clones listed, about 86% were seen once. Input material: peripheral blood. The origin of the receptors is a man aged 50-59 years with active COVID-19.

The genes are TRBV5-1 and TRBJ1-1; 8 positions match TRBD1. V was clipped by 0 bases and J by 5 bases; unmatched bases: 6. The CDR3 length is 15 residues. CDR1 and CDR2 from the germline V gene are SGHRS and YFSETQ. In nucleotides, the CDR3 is TGCGCCAGCAGCTTGGTTCTGGGACAGGCGACTGAAGCTTTCTTT. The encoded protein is CASSLVLGQATEAFF.

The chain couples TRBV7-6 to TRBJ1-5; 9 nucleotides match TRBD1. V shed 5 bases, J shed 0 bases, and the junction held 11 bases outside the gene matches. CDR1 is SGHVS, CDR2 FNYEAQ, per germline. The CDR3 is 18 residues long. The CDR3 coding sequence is TGTGCCAGCAGCCTCCGGGACAGGGAAAGCGCTAGCAATCAGCCCCAGCATTTT. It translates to CASSLRDRESASNQPQHF.

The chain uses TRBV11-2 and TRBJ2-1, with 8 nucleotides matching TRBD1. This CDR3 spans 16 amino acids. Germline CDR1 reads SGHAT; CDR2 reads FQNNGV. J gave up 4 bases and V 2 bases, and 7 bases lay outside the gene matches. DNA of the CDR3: TGTGCCAGCAGCTTAACTCGGACAGGGTTATACAATGAGCAGTTCTTC. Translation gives CASSLTRTGLYNEQFF.

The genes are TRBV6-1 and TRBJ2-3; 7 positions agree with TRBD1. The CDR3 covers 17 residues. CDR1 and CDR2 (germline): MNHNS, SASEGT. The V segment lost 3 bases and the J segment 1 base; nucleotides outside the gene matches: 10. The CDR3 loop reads CASSDLLGQEGTDTQYF. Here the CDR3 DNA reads TGTGCCAGCAGTGATCTATTAGGACAGGAGGGCACAGATACGCAGTATTTT.

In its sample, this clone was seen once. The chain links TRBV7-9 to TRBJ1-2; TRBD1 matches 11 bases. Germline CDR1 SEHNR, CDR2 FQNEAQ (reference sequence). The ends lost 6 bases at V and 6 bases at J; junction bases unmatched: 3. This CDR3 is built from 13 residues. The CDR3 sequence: CASRRTGGDGYTF. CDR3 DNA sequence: TGTGCCAGCAGACGGACAGGGGGCGATGGCTACACCTTC.

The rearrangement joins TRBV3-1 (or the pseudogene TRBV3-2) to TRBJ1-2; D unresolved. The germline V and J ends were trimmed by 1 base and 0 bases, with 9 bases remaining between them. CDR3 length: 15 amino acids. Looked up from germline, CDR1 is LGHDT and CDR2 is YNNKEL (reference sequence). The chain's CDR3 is CASSQGVGANYGYTF. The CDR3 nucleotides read TGTGCCAGCAGCCAAGGCGTCGGAGCTAACTATGGCTACACCTTC.

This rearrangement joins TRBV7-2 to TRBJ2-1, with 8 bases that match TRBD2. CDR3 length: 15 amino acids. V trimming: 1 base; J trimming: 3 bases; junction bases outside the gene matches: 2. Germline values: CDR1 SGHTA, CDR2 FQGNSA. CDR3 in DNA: TGTGCCAGCAGCTTAGATCGGGGGGGCTACAATGAGCAGTTCTTC. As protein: CASSLDRGGYNEQFF.

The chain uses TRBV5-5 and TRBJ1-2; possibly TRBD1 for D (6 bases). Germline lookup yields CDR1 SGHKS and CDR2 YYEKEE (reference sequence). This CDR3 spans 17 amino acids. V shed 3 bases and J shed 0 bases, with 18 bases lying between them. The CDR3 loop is CASSYRDTHLANYGYTF. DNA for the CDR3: TGTGCCAGCAGCTACCGGGACACCCATTTAGCTAACTATGGCTACACCTTC.

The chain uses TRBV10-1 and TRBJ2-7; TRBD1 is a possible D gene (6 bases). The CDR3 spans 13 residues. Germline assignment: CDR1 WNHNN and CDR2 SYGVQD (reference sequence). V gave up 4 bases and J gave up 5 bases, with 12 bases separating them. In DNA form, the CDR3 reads TGCGCCAGCAGTGTAGGCAGGGGCCACGAGCAGTACTTC. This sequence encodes CASSVGRGHEQYF.

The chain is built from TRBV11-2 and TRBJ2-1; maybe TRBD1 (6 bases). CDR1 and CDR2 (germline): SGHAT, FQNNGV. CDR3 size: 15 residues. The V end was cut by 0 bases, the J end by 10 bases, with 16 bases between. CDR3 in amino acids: CASSLDLVSGTEQFF. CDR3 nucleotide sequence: TGTGCCAGCAGCTTAGATCTGGTTTCTGGGACAGAGCAGTTCTTC.

The CDR3 reads CASSDGLAGTDGELFF. CDR3 nucleotides: TGCGCCAGCAGCGATGGACTAGCGGGGACCGACGGGGAGCTGTTTTTT. This rearrangement joins TRBV5-1 to TRBJ2-2; 12 nucleotides line up with TRBD2. The ends lost 4 bases at V and 7 bases at J; junction bases unmatched: 8. The CDR3 sequence is 16 residues long. CDR1 and CDR2 (germline): SGHRS, YFSETQ.